The 10 T cell receptor beta chains in this list originate from one sample, sequenced in a study of blood T cell repertoires in COVID-19. Assay: immunoSEQ multiplex PCR; the TCRdb copy retains only in-frame clones and omits some. The repertoire holds 380,000 or so clones, with 89% as singletons. Input material: peripheral blood. The receptors shown here come from a man aged 40-55 years with acute or convalescent COVID-19.

This clone was detected once. This sequence joins TRBV4-2 and TRBJ2-3, with 8 bases matching TRBD2. The CDR3 covers 17 residues. The V gene's germline CDR1 is LGHNA and CDR2 YNFKEQ. After removal of 0 bases from V and 6 bases from J, the junction contained 11 bases not matched to a gene. CDR3 loop: CASSQEGSGRAGDTQYF. CDR3 coding DNA: TGTGCCAGCAGCCAAGAGGGTTCCGGGAGGGCCGGTGATACGCAGTATTTT.

CDR3 coding DNA: TGTGCCAGCAGCCCCCCTGGAGGTGAAGCTTTCTTT. Its protein is CASSPPGGEAFF. This chain links TRBV5-4 with TRBJ1-1; D not resolved. Trimming left V 4 bases short and J 7 bases short, with 11 bases between. CDR1 is SGHNT, CDR2 YYREEE, per germline (reference sequence). The length of the CDR3 is 12 residues. The entire variable domain, with the rest obtained from reference TRBV5-4 and TRBJ1-1, is as follows: ETGVTQSPTHLIKTRGQQVTLRCSSQSGHNTVSWYQQALGQGPQFIFQYYREEENGRGNFPPRFSGLQFPNYSSELNVNALELDDSALYLCASSPPGGEAFFGQGTRLTVV.

In the case of this clone: This sample also contains other DNA sequences that code for the same CDR3. The chain's CDR3 is CASSQADRGTEAFF. As DNA, the CDR3 is TGTGCCAGCAGCCAAGCGGACAGGGGCACTGAAGCTTTCTTT. The V call is TRBV3-1 (or the pseudogene TRBV3-2), the J call TRBJ1-1; 9 positions agree with TRBD1. This CDR3 comprises 14 residues. Germline V gives CDR1 LGHDT, CDR2 YNNKEL (reference sequence). V was pared by 1 base and J by 4 bases, with 1 base of the junction left unmatched.

The V gene is TRBV7-9, the J gene TRBJ2-3; 10 bases agree with TRBD2. Looked up from germline, CDR1 is SEHNR and CDR2 is FQNEAQ (reference sequence). The CDR3 spans 16 residues. With 5 bases clipped from V and 2 bases from J, the junction kept 7 bases outside the gene matches. The CDR3 DNA is TGTGCCAGCAGCCGCGATCTAGCGGGAGTCACAGATACGCAGTATTTT. Translation gives CASSRDLAGVTDTQYF.

V usage is TRBV7-9 and J usage is TRBJ2-1, with D possibly being TRBD1 (6 bases). V was trimmed by 5 bases and J by 8 bases, leaving 16 bases between them. This CDR3 contains 14 residues. Germline V gene data show CDR1 as SEHNR and CDR2 as FQNEAQ (reference sequence). The CDR3 sequence: CASSLGQGIDEQFF. In nucleotides, the CDR3 is TGTGCCAGCAGCCTGGGGCAGGGGATCGATGAGCAGTTCTTC.

The rearrangement joins TRBV6-6 to TRBJ2-5; a possible D gene is TRBD1 (6 bases). Per germline, CDR1 MNHNY and CDR2 SVGAGI (reference sequence). The CDR3 has 14 amino acids. The V gene lost 2 bases and the J gene lost 3 bases, with 10 bases spanning the gap. This chain's CDR3 is CASSYTRTEETQYF. The CDR3 coding sequence is TGTGCCAGCAGTTACACAAGGACAGAAGAGACCCAGTACTTC.

The gene calls are TRBV18 and TRBJ1-3; no clear D gene. Germline CDR1 is KGHSH and CDR2 is LQKENI. The CDR3 totals 16 residues. Trimming took off 0 bases at V and 0 bases at J, with 9 bases between the two ends. CDR3 loop: CASSPPGLSSGNTIYF. CDR3 nucleotides: TGTGCCAGCTCACCACCGGGCCTAAGCTCTGGAAACACCATATATTTT.

J is TRBJ1-2 and V is TRBV5-1, with D tentatively TRBD1 (5 bases). The germline V gene has CDR1 SGHRS and CDR2 YFSETQ. The V end lost 4 bases, the J end lost 4 bases, and 14 bases lay between the germline ends. The CDR3 consists of 14 residues. CDR3 in amino acids: CASSPAGGTYGYTF. The CDR3 DNA is TGCGCCAGCAGCCCGGCTGGAGGGACCTATGGCTACACCTTC.

The table lists this clone with a few counts. The rearrangement links TRBV4-3 to TRBJ2-7, with 9 bases identical to TRBD2. In germline, CDR1 is LGHNA, CDR2 YSLEER. The CDR3 is made up of 17 amino acids. The ends lost 0 bases at V and 4 bases at J; junction bases unmatched: 10. The CDR3 protein is CASSQDLTRGGGYEQYF. The DNA for the CDR3 is TGCGCCAGCAGCCAAGATTTGACGCGGGGGGGTGGATACGAGCAGTACTTC.

The CDR3 here is CASSGGQGEYEKLFF. DNA for the CDR3: TGTGCCAGCAGTGGGGGACAGGGGGAATATGAAAAACTGTTTTTT. This chain uses TRBV27 with TRBJ1-4; the match to TRBD1 covers 11 bases. The germline V gene encodes CDR1 MNHEY and CDR2 SMNVEV (reference sequence). The CDR3 totals 15 residues. With 5 bases clipped from V and 6 bases from J, the junction kept 5 bases outside the gene matches.